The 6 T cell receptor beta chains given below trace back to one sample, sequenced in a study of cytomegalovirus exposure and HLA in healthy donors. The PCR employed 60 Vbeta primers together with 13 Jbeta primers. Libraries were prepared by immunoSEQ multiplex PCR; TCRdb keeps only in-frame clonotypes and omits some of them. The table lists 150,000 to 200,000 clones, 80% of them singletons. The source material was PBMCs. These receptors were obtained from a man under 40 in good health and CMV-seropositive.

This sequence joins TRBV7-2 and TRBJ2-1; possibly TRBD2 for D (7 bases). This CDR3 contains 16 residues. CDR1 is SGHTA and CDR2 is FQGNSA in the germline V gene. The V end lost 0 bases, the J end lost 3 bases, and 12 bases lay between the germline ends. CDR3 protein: CASSLAAGAVYNEQFF. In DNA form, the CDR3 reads TGTGCCAGCAGCTTAGCGGCGGGGGCGGTCTACAATGAGCAGTTCTTC. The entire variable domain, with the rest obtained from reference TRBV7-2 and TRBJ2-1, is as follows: GAGVSQSPSNKVTEKGKDVELRCDPISGHTALYWYRQSLGQGLEFLIYFQGNSAPDKSGLPSDRFSAERTGGSVSTLTIQRTQQEDSAVYLCASSLAAGAVYNEQFFGPGTRLTVL.

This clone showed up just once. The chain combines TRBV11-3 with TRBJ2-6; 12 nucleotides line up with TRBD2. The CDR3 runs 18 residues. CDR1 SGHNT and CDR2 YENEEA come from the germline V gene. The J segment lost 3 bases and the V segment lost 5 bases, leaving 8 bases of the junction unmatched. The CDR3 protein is CASSMPSGGALGANVLTF. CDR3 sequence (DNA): TGTGCCAGCAGCATGCCTAGCGGGGGGGCTCTTGGGGCCAACGTCCTGACTTTC.

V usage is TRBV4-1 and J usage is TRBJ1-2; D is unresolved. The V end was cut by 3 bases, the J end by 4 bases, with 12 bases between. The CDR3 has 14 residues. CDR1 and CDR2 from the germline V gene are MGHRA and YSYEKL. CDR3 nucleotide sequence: TGCGCCAGCAGCCATACTGCAACTGGCTATGGCTACACCTTC. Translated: CASSHTATGYGYTF.

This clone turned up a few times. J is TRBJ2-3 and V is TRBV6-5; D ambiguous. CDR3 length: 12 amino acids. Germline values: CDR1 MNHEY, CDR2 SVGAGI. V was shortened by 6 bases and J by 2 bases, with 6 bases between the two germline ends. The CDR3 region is CASRGFTDTQYF. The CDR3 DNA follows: TGTGCCAGCAGGGGCTTCACAGATACGCAGTATTTT.

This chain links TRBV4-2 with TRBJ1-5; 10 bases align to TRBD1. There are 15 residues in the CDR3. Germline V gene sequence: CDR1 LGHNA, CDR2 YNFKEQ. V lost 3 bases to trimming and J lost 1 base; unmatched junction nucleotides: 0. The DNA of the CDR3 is TGTGCCAGCAGCCAGGGACAGGGGAGCAATCAGCCCCAGCATTTT. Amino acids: CASSQGQGSNQPQHF.

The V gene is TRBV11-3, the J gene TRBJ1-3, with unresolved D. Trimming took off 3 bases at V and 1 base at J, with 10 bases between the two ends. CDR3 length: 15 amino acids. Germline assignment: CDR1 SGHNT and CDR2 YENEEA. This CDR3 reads CASSFRGASGNTIYF. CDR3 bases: TGTGCCAGCAGCTTCAGAGGTGCGTCTGGAAACACCATATATTTT.